Listed below are T cell receptor beta chains from one sample, sequenced in a study of blood T cells in healthy people across ages. TCRdb re-derived calls from the 5' RACE reads in MiXCR, one entry per CDR3 protein. The sample has about 640,000 distinct CDR3 sequences, roughly 31% seen once. Material for sequencing was blood. All receptors come from a woman older than 75 in good health. Both conserved end residues are part of each CDR3. Each record gives: V gene, CDR3 protein.

>TRBV7-2
CASSPEVGLSYNERYF
>TRBV28
CASIGADRGNEQYF
>TRBV29-1
CSVEDQETGVTNEQFF
>TRBV7-9
CASSYKERIYNEQFF
>TRBV20-1
CSARRGTGINQPQHF
>TRBV10-3
CAISGGGRGNTEAFF
>TRBV20-1
CSTMDNTEAFF
>TRBV7-6
CASSPVGGGTGDTQYF
>TRBV15
CATSRDLAGSTDTQYF
>TRBV28
CASSPQTVLGETQFF
>TRBV15
CATSRSRAGVPDEQYF
>TRBV5-6
CASSRTGVPEAFF
>TRBV24-1
CATSDFTGFNEQFF
>TRBV18
CASSSSGTGSGELFF
>TRBV7-2
CASSFSDFDINEQFF
>TRBV30
CAWSASTPYGYTF